This T cell receptor (beta chain) was found in a study of blood T cell repertoires in COVID-19. The overall study: Researchers got acute and convalescent COVID-19 samples from the United States, Italy and Spain. Sources were T cells, B-cell-depleted T cells, or PBMCs; the material itself was cDNA or gDNA.

TCRdb keeps only in-frame clones here, not all; method: immunoSEQ multiplex PCR. The sample yields tens of thousands of clones, around 80% seen once. The sequence derives from a human donor in a cohort sampled during active COVID-19. Sequenced material: peripheral blood.

Written as DNA, the CDR3 is TGTGCCAGCAGCCACCCCAGGGCAATGAACACTGAAGCTTTCTTT. It codes for CASSHPRAMNTEAFF. The genes are TRBV3-1 (or the pseudogene TRBV3-2) and TRBJ1-1, with D perhaps TRBD1 (5 bases). V dropped 3 bases and J dropped 0 bases, with 11 bases sitting between them. The CDR3 runs 15 residues. Germline V gives CDR1 LGHDT, CDR2 YNNKEL (reference sequence).